This T cell receptor beta chain appears in the sequencing data of a study of T cells in Graves' hyperthyroidism and ophthalmopathy. The CDR3 sequence is 15 residues long. Germline V lookup: CDR1 LGHDT, CDR2 YNNKEL (reference sequence). V lost 4 bases and J lost 2, with 14 bases in between. This clonotype showed up many times. What was amplified from RNA transcripts were TCR beta CDR3 regions. The HTBI set primed first-round TCR CDR3 RT-PCR. TCRdb reanalysed the multiplex PCR reads using MiXCR and keeps one entry per CDR3 protein. The sample consists of about 600,000 distinct CDR3 sequences, around 16% of them appearing once.

The receptor comes from a woman aged 40 to 55 with Graves' ophthalmopathy. The sequencing sample was made of blood. The chain combines TRBV3-1 with TRBJ1-1; unclear D gene. CDR3 DNA: TGTGCCAGCAGCCCCTGGGTATCTGCTAACACTGAAGCTTTCTTT. This encodes CASSPWVSANTEAFF.